This T cell receptor beta chain was documented in a study of response to subunit inactivated influenza vaccine. From the RT-PCR reads, TCRdb called clonotypes with MiXCR, one entry per CDR3 protein. This sample has hundreds of thousands of distinct CDR3 sequences, with roughly 15% found just once. With 1 base clipped from V and 2 bases from J, the junction kept 5 bases outside the gene matches. Per germline, CDR1 DFQATT and CDR2 SNEGSKA (reference sequence). The CDR3 has 15 amino acids. Sample: PBMCs from blood, taken less than 15 days before vaccination. The chain links TRBV20-1 to TRBJ1-2, with 9 bases that match TRBD1. This TCR was recovered from a man aged 50 or older who received an inactivated influenza vaccine. For the CDR3, the DNA is TGCAGTGCTAGAGCGGGACAGGGAAGAAACTATGGCTACACCTTC. This sequence encodes CSARAGQGRNYGYTF.